The source of this TCR beta chain is a study of T-cell reconstitution after alpha-beta-depleted transplantation in children. Germline V lookup: CDR1 LNHNV, CDR2 YYDKDF (reference sequence). The junction had 2 bases not matched to a gene; V was cut back by 0 bases and J by 1 base. The CDR3 consists of 15 residues. This clonotype has just a few counts. Its antigen remains unidentified. General study results and limits: Surviving recipient T cells and thymic progenitors produced the high day-60 TCRbeta diversity seen in some patients. Approximately two months post-transplant, alpha-beta T cells reportedly originated from several hundred expanded graft clones. Among T cells one year after transplant, newly produced cells accounted for most counts and diversity.

TCRbeta library preparation incorporated unique molecular identifiers. One entry per CDR3 protein, called by TCRdb with MiXCR from the PCR reads. The sample yields approximately 800,000 distinct CDR3 sequences, 15% to 20% seen once. Sample: PBMCs, mostly from graft donor cells, taken 360 days after TCRalphabeta/CD19-depleted stem cell transplant. The clonotype originates from a male patient aged 10-17 years who had a stem cell transplant for acute lymphoblastic leukemia, so the T cells may come from the graft donor. The V gene is TRBV15, the J gene TRBJ1-2; 7 nucleotides align to TRBD1. CDR3 region: CATSREQGFNYGYTF. CDR3 bases: TGTGCCACCAGCAGAGAACAGGGGTTTAACTATGGCTACACCTTC.